Listed below are T cell receptor beta chains from one sample, sequenced in a study of beta chain features in type 1 diabetes. Generated by immunoSEQ multiplex PCR, the TCRdb table keeps only in-frame clones and is missing some. This table has 300,000 to 350,000 clones, approximately 15% appearing once. Material: naive CD4+ T cells from blood. The receptor set was obtained from a woman between 18 and 30 years old with type 1 diabetes. Both conserved end residues are part of each CDR3. The D gene is left open where the match is weak. Expanded clones are given a class, and other clones once, few, many or no size at all.

J gene | V gene | clone size | D gene | CDR3 DNA | CDR3 protein
TRBJ2-2 | TRBV14 | . | . | TGTGCCAGCAGCCAAGTTTCGGGCACCGGGGAGCTGTTTTTT | CASSQVSGTGELFF
TRBJ2-1 | TRBV11-2 | few | TRBD2 | TGTGCCAGCAGGCAAACTAGCGGGAGTGCGGCCTACAATGAGCAGTTCTTC | CASRQTSGSAAYNEQFF
TRBJ2-7 | TRBV7-2 | . | TRBD1 | TGTGCCAGCAGCTACGGGACAGAAATAAACTACGAGCAGTACTTC | CASSYGTEINYEQYF
TRBJ2-7 | TRBV2 | few | TRBD2 | TGTGCCAGCAGTGATAGGACTAGCGGTTTTTACGAGCAGTACTTC | CASSDRTSGFYEQYF
TRBJ2-7 | TRBV7-8 | few | TRBD2 | TGTGCCAGCAGTCCTAGGGCTAGCGGGACATACGAGCAGTACTTC | CASSPRASGTYEQYF
TRBJ2-1 | TRBV9 | few | . | TGTGCCAGCAGCGTAGCGAGCGTCAATGAGCAGTTCTTC | CASSVASVNEQFF
TRBJ2-7 | TRBV29-1 | few | TRBD2 | TGCAGCGTCAGAAGACTAGCGGGAGACTCCTACGAGCAGTACTTC | CSVRRLAGDSYEQYF
TRBJ1-1 | TRBV25-1 | few | TRBD1 | TGTGCCAGCAGTGATGCAGGGGGCATAGGCACTGAAGCTTTCTTT | CASSDAGGIGTEAFF
TRBJ2-5 | TRBV5-6 | . | . | TGTGCCAGCAGGCGGCCGGGGGAAGAGACCCAGTACTTC | CASRRPGEETQYF
TRBJ2-1 | TRBV11-3 | . | TRBD2 | TGTGCCAGCAGCTCACTACTAGCGGGAGGCGCTGAGCAGTTCTTC | CASSSLLAGGAEQFF
TRBJ1-5 | TRBV4-1 | few | TRBD1 | TGCGCCAGCAGCCGCCAGGGGACAGGGGGCGGGAATCAGCCCCAGCATTTT | CASSRQGTGGGNQPQHF
TRBJ2-1 | TRBV7-3 | . | TRBD2 | TGTGCCAGCAGCTTAACTTATCGGACTAGCAACAATGAGCAGTTCTTC | CASSLTYRTSNNEQFF
TRBJ1-5 | TRBV18 | few | TRBD1 | TGTGCCAGCTCACCGGGACAGGGGACTCAGCCCCAGCATTTT | CASSPGQGTQPQHF
TRBJ1-4 | TRBV30 | few | . | TGTGCCTGGATGGGCCCCGACGGGGCTAATGAAAAACTGTTTTTT | CAWMGPDGANEKLFF
TRBJ1-5 | TRBV4-3 | . | . | TGCGCCAGCAGCCAAGAACCTGGGGCGAGCAATCAGCCCCAGCATTTT | CASSQEPGASNQPQHF
TRBJ2-3 | TRBV6-5 | few | TRBD1 | TGTGCCAGCAGGGGACAGGGAGGAGATACGCAGTATTTT | CASRGQGGDTQYF
TRBJ2-3 | TRBV5-1 | . | TRBD1 | TGCGCCAGCAGCCGAACAGGGGGCGCAGATACGCAGTATTTT | CASSRTGGADTQYF
TRBJ2-1 | TRBV11-2 | few | TRBD2 | TGTGCCAGCAGGCTTCGAGATCTCATACTAGCGGGAAGTTTCAATGAGCAGTTCTTC | CASRLRDLILAGSFNEQFF
TRBJ2-7 | TRBV15 | . | TRBD2 | TGTGCCACCAGCAGAGATCTCCCTAGCGGGATGTACGAGCAGTACTTC | CATSRDLPSGMYEQYF
TRBJ2-3 | TRBV29-1 | few | . | TGCAGCGTTGCAGGAACACTTAAGGATACGCAGTATTTT | CSVAGTLKDTQYF
TRBJ1-2 | TRBV5-1 | . | TRBD1 | TGCGCCAGCAGCTTGGCCACAGGGGGCTATGGCTACACCTTC | CASSLATGGYGYTF
TRBJ2-3 | TRBV5-6 | . | TRBD1 | TGTGCCAGCAGCTCACGGGACAGGGGAAATACGCAGTATTTT | CASSSRDRGNTQYF
TRBJ2-1 | TRBV30 | . | TRBD2 | TGTGCCTGGAGTGGTATTAGCGGGAGGTTGTCATACAATGAGCAGTTCTTC | CAWSGISGRLSYNEQFF
TRBJ2-2 | TRBV30 | few | . | TGTGCCTGGAGTTATATAGCGGTCTCCGGGGAGCTGTTTTTT | CAWSYIAVSGELFF
TRBJ2-7 | TRBV21-1 | . | . | TGTGCCAGCAGCAAAAGATCTAGCCGCTCCTACGAGCAGTACTTC | CASSKRSSRSYEQYF
TRBJ2-1 | TRBV15 | few | TRBD2 | TGTGCCACCAGCAGAGATGGGAGCGGGACCTACAATGAGCAGTTCTTC | CATSRDGSGTYNEQFF
TRBJ1-1 | TRBV11-2 | few | . | TGTGCCAGCAGCCGCCGACTGGGGGGGACTGAAGCTTTCTTT | CASSRRLGGTEAFF
TRBJ2-3 | TRBV27 | few | TRBD2 | TGTGCCAGCAGTCCCTGGGTAGCGGGGACCACAGATACGCAGTATTTT | CASSPWVAGTTDTQYF
TRBJ2-7 | TRBV19 | . | TRBD2 | TGTGCCAGTCGAAGACAGGGAATCGAGACTAGCGGGAGGGCCGGAGCCTACGAGCAGTACTTC | CASRRQGIETSGRAGAYEQYF
TRBJ1-2 | TRBV30 | . | TRBD1 | TGTGCCTGGAGACTCCCGGGACAGGGGGCGCTTGGTGGCTACACCTTC | CAWRLPGQGALGGYTF
TRBJ1-2 | TRBV6-1 | few | . | TGTGCCAGCAGTGAAGTGCCCGGACAGAGCTATGGCTACACCTTC | CASSEVPGQSYGYTF
TRBJ2-3 | TRBV19 | . | . | TGTGCCAGTAGTATGGCTAGCACAGATACGCAGTATTTT | CASSMASTDTQYF
TRBJ2-7 | TRBV9 | few | . | TGTGCCAGCAGCGCTTCGGGATCTAGCTCCTACGAGCAGTACTTC | CASSASGSSSYEQYF
TRBJ2-4 | TRBV6-1 | few | TRBD2 | TGTGCCAGCAGTCAAGAATATCTAGCGGCCCTAGCCAAAAACATTCAGTACTTC | CASSQEYLAALAKNIQYF
TRBJ1-1 | TRBV10-3 | . | . | TGTGCCATCAGTGAGGCCACAGGTAACACTGAAGCTTTCTTT | CAISEATGNTEAFF
TRBJ2-1 | TRBV30 | . | TRBD2 | TGTGCCTGTACTCCTGCGGGAGGGCCAGGTAATGAGCAGTTCTTC | CACTPAGGPGNEQFF
TRBJ2-5 | TRBV27 | . | TRBD2 | TGTGCCAGCAGTTTTTCGGGGGGTGAGACCCAGTACTTC | CASSFSGGETQYF
TRBJ1-2 | TRBV4-3 | few | . | TGCGCCAGCAGCCGATCAGGGTCGTTCTATGGCTACACCTTC | CASSRSGSFYGYTF
TRBJ2-1 | TRBV2 | . | . | TGTGCCAGCAGTGAAGCGAGAACTAGCTCGGAGTTCTTC | CASSEARTSSEFF